This TCR beta chain was found in a study of cytomegalovirus exposure and HLA in healthy donors. Study-level background: Ancestry clustering placed around four fifths of more than 350 genotyped donors in the Caucasian-associated cluster.

Points from the study as a whole: Reportedly, fewer N-insertions than the approximately 600-donor mean appeared in an Asian-associated ancestry cluster in a later analysis. In vitro confirmation showed three CMV-associated chains to be CMV antigen specific.

PCR was performed using 60 Vbeta and 13 Jbeta primers. Clones were sequenced by immunoSEQ multiplex PCR, and TCRdb holds only the in-frame ones, with some missing. The table has under 200,000 clones, over 75% seen once. The germline V gene encodes CDR1 LNHDA and CDR2 SQIVND (reference sequence). With 3 bases removed from V and 3 bases from J, the gap between germline ends came to 15 bases. The CDR3 length is 15 residues. For this clone: No antigen is known for it.

The sample taken for sequencing was PBMCs. This chain links TRBV19 with TRBJ2-7; D is possibly TRBD2 (6 bases). The TCR originated in a woman in her late teens or twenties in good health and CMV-seronegative. This CDR3 reads CASSIVLASDYEQYF. The CDR3 DNA reads as TGTGCCAGTAGTATTGTATTGGCTAGCGACTACGAGCAGTACTTC.